The 20 T cell receptor beta chains below were found in one sample sequenced in a study of blood T cells in healthy people across ages. The use of a sample-barcoded 5' primer and a J-beta primer mix characterized a second PCR of roughly 6 to 12 cycles. TCRdb redid the calling of the 5' RACE reads with MiXCR, one entry per CDR3 protein. The sample records around 970,000 distinct CDR3 sequences, roughly half being singletons. The sequenced sample was blood. The receptors derive from a woman in her sixties or seventies in good health.

CDR3 residues: CASLHHAKNIQYF. CDR3 sequence (DNA): TGTGCCAGTTTACACCACGCCAAAAACATTCAGTACTTC. This chain connects TRBV7-2 to TRBJ2-4; D is ambiguous. There are 13 residues in the CDR3. Germline V gene data show CDR1 as SGHTA and CDR2 as FQGNSA. The ends were cut back, 9 bases at V and 1 base at J, with 10 bases in the middle.

The V call is TRBV6-2 or TRBV6-3, the J call TRBJ2-7, with 10 bases aligning to TRBD2. Germline CDR1 and CDR2: MNHEY and SVGEGT. V shed 6 bases, J shed 7 bases, and the junction held 18 bases outside the gene matches. The CDR3 contains 17 residues. The CDR3 is CASRRLAGGINSGEQYF. CDR3 nucleotide sequence: TGTGCCAGCAGACGACTAGCGGGCGGTATTAACTCTGGTGAGCAGTACTTC.

The chain combines TRBV5-1 with TRBJ2-1; a possible D gene is TRBD1 (5 bases). This CDR3 is 14 amino acids long. Germline CDR1 is SGHRS and CDR2 is YFSETQ. Trimming took 3 bases from V and 11 from J, leaving 18 bases between them. In DNA, the CDR3 is TGCGCCAGCAGCTCAAGTTCGACAGAAACTCAGCAGTTCTTC. Translation: CASSSSSTETQQFF.

This rearrangement joins TRBV5-1 to TRBJ2-4; D possibly uses TRBD1 or TRBD2 (5 bases each). The J call may be wrong; the DNA end is better matched by TRBJ2-7. Germline loops: CDR1 SGHRS, CDR2 YFSETQ. This CDR3 is 16 amino acids long. This CDR3 reads CASSLAFPGTGYEQYF. The CDR3 DNA sequence: TGCGCCAGCAGCTTGGCGTTCCCGGGGACCGGTTACGAGCAGTACTTC.

The gene calls are TRBV20-1 and TRBJ2-3, with D perhaps TRBD1 (5 bases). Trimming pared 3 bases from V and 7 bases from J, leaving 23 bases between. CDR1 and CDR2 (germline): DFQATT, SNEGSKA (reference sequence). The CDR3 runs 16 residues. CDR3 sequence (DNA): TGCAGTGCTAGTTTGGGGAATCAATTCAAGGGGAATACGCAGTATTTT. This encodes CSASLGNQFKGNTQYF.

The rearrangement joins TRBV20-1 to TRBJ2-1, with D possibly being TRBD2 (5 bases). Germline loops: CDR1 DFQATT, CDR2 SNEGSKA (reference sequence). The CDR3 is made up of 16 amino acids. Trimming removed 1 base from V and 2 bases from J, with 15 bases in between. CDR3 coding DNA: TGCAGTGCTAGAGGCCCGGTAGGAGGAGCCTACAATGAGCAGTTCTTC. Amino acids: CSARGPVGGAYNEQFF.

J is TRBJ2-3 and V is TRBV7-9; TRBD2 matches at 12 bases. CDR1 SEHNR and CDR2 FQNEAQ come from the germline V gene (reference sequence). This CDR3 spans 15 amino acids. V trimming: 5 bases; J trimming: 4 bases; junction bases outside the gene matches: 4. The CDR3 sequence: CASSARLAGADTQYF. The CDR3 coding sequence is TGTGCCAGCAGCGCGCGACTAGCGGGAGCAGATACGCAGTATTTT.

The chain employs TRBV20-1 and TRBJ1-5; D ambiguous. V lost 0 bases and J 0 bases, leaving 12 bases between the germline ends. Germline values: CDR1 DFQATT, CDR2 SNEGSKA (reference sequence). There are 16 residues in the CDR3. The CDR3 is CSAREGANYSNQPQHF. In DNA form, the CDR3 reads TGCAGTGCTAGAGAGGGAGCTAATTATAGCAATCAGCCCCAGCATTTT.

This clonotype turned up a few times. The chain employs TRBV28 and TRBJ2-3; D may correspond to TRBD1 or TRBD2 (6 bases each). This CDR3 spans 16 amino acids. CDR1 is MDHEN and CDR2 is SYDVKM in the germline V gene. V dropped 3 bases and J dropped 5 bases, with 18 bases sitting between them. CDR3 bases: TGTGCCAGCAGTTTCGGGCAGGGGAGGTGGGAAGATACGCAGTATTTT. Its protein is CASSFGQGRWEDTQYF.

DNA of the CDR3: TGTGCCAGCAGCCCTTGGCATGGGGACGAGCAGTACTTC. Its protein is CASSPWHGDEQYF. The V gene is TRBV12-3 or TRBV12-4, the J gene TRBJ2-7; no reliable D call. Trimming took 6 bases from V and 5 from J, leaving 14 bases between them. The CDR3 runs 13 residues.

V is TRBV20-1 and J is TRBJ2-4, with 11 bases identical to TRBD2. Matching the DNA end better, TRBJ2-5 makes the J call doubtful. In germline, CDR1 is DFQATT, CDR2 SNEGSKA (reference sequence). The CDR3 is made up of 14 amino acids. CDR3: CSAFPLAGGETQYF. CDR3 coding DNA: TGCAGTGCTTTTCCTCTAGCGGGAGGTGAGACCCAGTACTTC.

This clonotype was seen at least ten times. The gene calls are TRBV5-5 and TRBJ2-7; TRBD1 or TRBD2 may be the D gene (5 bases each). Trimming removed 1 base at V and 3 bases at J, with 11 bases between. Germline V CDR1 and CDR2: SGHKS, YYEKEE (reference sequence). The CDR3 spans 14 residues. In DNA form, the CDR3 reads TGTGCCAGCAGCTTGCAGGGACCCCTCTACGAGCAGTACTTC. It yields the protein CASSLQGPLYEQYF.

This chain joins TRBV7-3 and TRBJ1-1; no reliable D call. V was pared by 1 base and J by 0 bases, with 9 bases between. The CDR3 spans 15 residues. Germline V gene lookup returns CDR1 SGHTA and CDR2 FQGTGA. In DNA, the CDR3 is TGTGCCAGCAGCTTAAGTCCTACGATGAACACTGAAGCTTTCTTT. This translates into CASSLSPTMNTEAFF.

This clonotype has more than one count but fewer than ten. CDR3 nucleotide sequence: TGTGCCAGCAGCGTAGGAGAAGGAGGGAGGGGGCGCCCCTATGGCTACACCTTC. Protein sequence: CASSVGEGGRGRPYGYTF. V and J are TRBV9 and TRBJ1-2; the match to TRBD1 covers 7 bases. CDR1 is SGDLS, CDR2 YYNGEE, per germline. The CDR3 totals 18 residues. Trimming at V came to 0 bases and at J to 4 bases, leaving 15 bases not matched to a gene.

The J gene is TRBJ1-3, the V gene TRBV7-9; the D is unclear. This CDR3 contains 13 residues. Germline V CDR1 and CDR2: SEHNR, FQNEAQ (reference sequence). V was pared by 3 bases and J by 4 bases, with 7 bases between. The CDR3 DNA reads TGTGCCAGCAGCTTTTACGGGGGAAACACCATATATTTT. It is translated as CASSFYGGNTIYF.

V is TRBV2 and J is TRBJ2-3; D gene unclear. This CDR3 region has 11 residues. Germline assignment: CDR1 SNHLY and CDR2 FYNNEI. Trimming removed 8 bases from V and 2 bases from J, with 5 bases in between. CDR3 sequence (DNA): TGTGCCAGCGCAAACACAGATACGCAGTATTTT. It translates to CASANTDTQYF.

This clonotype was seen more than once but under ten times. The V and J genes are TRBV4-1 and TRBJ1-2; D might be TRBD1 (5 bases). The CDR3 extends over 12 amino acids. The germline gives CDR1 MGHRA, CDR2 YSYEKL. V shed 7 bases and J shed 8 bases, with 14 bases lying between them. CDR3 amino acids: CASTHPGGGYTF. CDR3 DNA: TGCGCCAGCACCCACCCGGGGGGAGGCTACACCTTC.

J is TRBJ2-3 and V is TRBV12-5, with 7 bases that match TRBD2. V was clipped by 6 bases and J by 6 bases; unmatched bases: 9. The CDR3 extends over 14 amino acids. Per germline, CDR1 LGHNT and CDR2 FRNRAP. The CDR3 nucleotides read TGTGCTAGTGGCCCGGACTCCGGGGGGGATACGCAGTATTTT. Translating gives CASGPDSGGDTQYF.

This CDR3 reads CASSNGDRETQYF. In nucleotides, the CDR3 is TGTGCCAGCAGTAACGGGGATCGAGAGACCCAGTACTTC. The chain employs TRBV28 and TRBJ2-5, with a weak D call TRBD2 (5 bases). V lost 5 bases and J 4 bases, leaving 11 bases between the germline ends. Germline V gene lookup returns CDR1 MDHEN and CDR2 SYDVKM. The CDR3 has 13 amino acids.

The V call is TRBV27, the J call TRBJ2-4, with 7 bases aligning to TRBD2. The J call may not be correct, given that the DNA end is closer to TRBJ2-7. Germline lookup yields CDR1 MNHEY and CDR2 SMNVEV (reference sequence). The CDR3 runs to 14 residues. The CDR3, as DNA: TGTGCCAGCAGCTGGGACTATCTCGGGTACGAGCAGTACTTC. Its protein is CASSWDYLGYEQYF.